The rows below give T cell receptor beta chains drawn from one sample of a study of blood T cell repertoires in COVID-19. The table came from immunoSEQ multiplex PCR; TCRdb's copy has only in-frame clones and leaves some out. The sample lists 85,000 to 120,000 clones, approximately 86% occurring once. Sequenced: peripheral blood. These receptors came from a man aged 45-60 years with active or convalescent COVID-19. Each CDR3 is given without its conserved first and last residue. A row's size may be missing; if present it is once, few, many or a size class.

-,9,TRBV6-1,TRBJ2-1,ASSEGGEQF
-,11,TRBV28,TRBJ1-2,ASSGQLNYGYT
-,11,TRBV7-6,TRBJ2-2,ASKTGRAGELF
-,14,TRBV15,TRBJ2-1,ATSGLPTGNRDEQF
-,17,TRBV7-2,TRBJ1-6,ASGRTGSGRSTYNSPLH
-,13,TRBV2,TRBJ2-1,ASRNGQGTIDEQF
-,9,TRBV28,TRBJ1-1,ASSSSTEAF
-,11,TRBV29-1,TRBJ1-1,STRTGGGTEAF
-,11,TRBV7-8,TRBJ2-7,ASSGGQNYEQY
-,12,TRBV5-1,TRBJ2-3,ASSTGLEPDTQY
-,13,TRBV3-1/TRBV3-2,TRBJ1-3,ASSQDLTAGNTIY
few,11,TRBV3-1/TRBV3-2,TRBJ1-1,ASSPRRTTEAF
-,12,TRBV3-1/TRBV3-2,TRBJ1-1,ASSPHRGPAEAF
once,11,TRBV3-1/TRBV3-2,TRBJ2-1,ASRGQGYNEQF
-,13,TRBV7-6,TRBJ2-5,ASSSTTGRQETQY
-,12,TRBV5-4,TRBJ1-6,ASSPDREGTPLH
-,12,TRBV27,TRBJ1-2,ASSRGQGSYGYT
-,12,TRBV2,TRBJ1-4,ASSGQAINEKLF
-,12,TRBV5-1,TRBJ1-6,ASSLGQDNSPLH
once,13,TRBV6-5,TRBJ2-2,ASTSGGAGAGELF
-,18,TRBV12-5,TRBJ1-5,ASGLATGTDSFWVNQPQH
once,11,TRBV5-5,TRBJ2-5,ASSLLETETQY
-,12,TRBV6-5,TRBJ2-5,ASSYRGRGETQY
once,13,TRBV24-1,TRBJ2-2,ATSDTGGRTGELF
-,13,TRBV5-1,TRBJ2-5,ASSLARGLQETQY
-,12,TRBV5-4,TRBJ1-2,ASSLDVDSYGYT
-,11,TRBV24-1,TRBJ2-1,ATSDGYRAWQF
-,13,TRBV5-1,TRBJ2-5,ASSLVASLEETQY
-,11,TRBV12-3/TRBV12-4,TRBJ2-1,ASSQVKYNEQF
-,12,TRBV4-1,TRBJ1-5,ASSQGGQGQPQH
-,14,TRBV30,TRBJ2-5,ASLVGSGGVQETQY
-,13,TRBV21-1,TRBJ1-2,ASSKAGSTNYGYT
-,10,TRBV19,TRBJ1-4,ASSTGGEKLF
-,12,TRBV28,TRBJ2-5,ASRGTSGGETQY
once,12,TRBV11-2,TRBJ1-3,ASSRGNTGNTIY
many,11,TRBV2,TRBJ1-3,ASSGFIGNTIY
-,12,TRBV2,TRBJ1-1,ASLRGRDRGTAF
-,16,TRBV6-2/TRBV6-3,TRBJ1-5,ASSSPAFQGGGNQPQH
-,12,TRBV6-6,TRBJ1-6,ASSYSGSNSPLH
-,12,TRBV28,TRBJ1-5,ATLRGQGNQPQH
-,12,TRBV10-2,TRBJ2-3,ATAPTSITDTQY
-,14,TRBV14,TRBJ2-5,ASSQLAGDTWETQY